The 22 T cell receptor beta chains below come from one sample, sequenced in a study of blood T cell repertoires in COVID-19. Profiled with immunoSEQ multiplex PCR; TCRdb holds only in-frame clones, not every one. The sample lists tens of thousands of clones, approximately 79% occurring once. Sequenced sample: peripheral blood. Receptors were obtained from a man between 65 and 85 years old with active or convalescent COVID-19.

V is TRBV30 and J is TRBJ1-5; 7 nucleotides line up with TRBD1. CDR1 and CDR2 from the germline V gene are GTSNPN and SVGIG (reference sequence). The CDR3 spans 13 residues. After removal of 1 base from V and 7 bases from J, the junction contained 4 bases not matched to a gene. CDR3 residues: CAWSAQGDQPQHF. CDR3 DNA: TGTGCCTGGAGTGCTCAGGGGGACCAGCCCCAGCATTTT.

V and J are TRBV24-1 and TRBJ2-1, with TRBD2 matching over 8 bases. The trim removed 2 bases at V and 4 bases at J, leaving 6 bases unmatched. Germline values: CDR1 KGHDR, CDR2 SFDVKD. The length of the CDR3 is 16 residues. The CDR3 spells CATSDSSGGIYNEQFF. DNA for the CDR3: TGTGCCACCAGTGATTCCTCGGGGGGGATATACAATGAGCAGTTCTTC.

The J gene is TRBJ1-2, the V gene TRBV20-1; a weak D match, TRBD1 (5 bases). The CDR3 spans 11 residues. Germline V gene data show CDR1 as DFQATT and CDR2 as SNEGSKA (reference sequence). V lost 4 bases to trimming and J lost 6 bases, with 9 bases between them. In DNA form, the CDR3 reads TGCAGTGCTACAGGGCCCCATGGCTACACCTTC. Protein product: CSATGPHGYTF.

V is TRBV29-1 and J is TRBJ1-2; 9 bases match TRBD1. Losses at the gene ends were 7 bases for V and 6 bases for J; bases not matched to a gene: 6. The CDR3 is made up of 12 amino acids. CDR1 and CDR2 (germline): SQVTM, ANQGSEA. CDR3 nucleotide sequence: TGCAGCGCCCGGGACAGGGAGAATGGCTACACCTTC. This encodes CSARDRENGYTF.

The genes are TRBV18 and TRBJ2-7, with 7 nucleotides matching TRBD1. Per the germline V gene, CDR1 is KGHSH and CDR2 is LQKENI. After removal of 2 bases from V and 5 bases from J, the junction contained 6 bases not matched to a gene. The CDR3 loop spans 14 amino acids. CDR3 amino acids: CASSPDRAGDEQYF. In DNA, the CDR3 is TGTGCCAGCTCACCAGACAGGGCGGGCGACGAGCAGTACTTC.

The rearrangement links TRBV5-1 to TRBJ2-2, with D uncertain. Germline CDR1 reads SGHRS; CDR2 reads YFSETQ. V was clipped by 0 bases and J by 0 bases, with 6 bases between them. CDR3 length equals 15 residues. The CDR3 DNA follows: TGCGCCAGCAGCTTGGGTCAGACGAACACCGGGGAGCTGTTTTTT. It encodes CASSLGQTNTGELFF.

The chain uses TRBV15 and TRBJ1-2, with D unresolved. This CDR3 comprises 18 residues. Between the trimmed V and J ends, which lost 2 bases and 0 bases, there was a span of 19 bases. Germline lookup yields CDR1 LNHNV and CDR2 YYDKDF (reference sequence). The CDR3: CATSRLSSSRGPNYGYTF. The CDR3 DNA follows: TGTGCCACCAGCAGATTGTCCTCATCCCGAGGGCCTAACTATGGCTACACCTTC.

The chain combines TRBV7-9 with TRBJ1-1; D is undetermined. This CDR3 has 15 amino acids. Germline V gene data show CDR1 as SEHNR and CDR2 as FQNEAQ (reference sequence). V shed 5 bases and J shed 8 bases, with 21 bases lying between them. In nucleotides, the CDR3 is TGTGCCAGCAGCCCCGTAGTGCCCCCGTTTTCGGAAGCTTTCTTT. Protein: CASSPVVPPFSEAFF.

This chain uses TRBV30 with TRBJ1-1; D possibly corresponds to TRBD1 (6 bases). Trimming stripped 7 bases from V and 1 base from J, with 19 bases between. Per the germline V gene, CDR1 is GTSNPN and CDR2 is SVGIG (reference sequence). This CDR3 is 15 amino acids long. CDR3 sequence: CASSHSRTANTEAFF. In nucleotides, the CDR3 is TGTGCCTCGTCCCATTCCCGGACAGCGAACACTGAAGCTTTCTTT.

V usage is TRBV2 and J usage is TRBJ2-6; D is possibly TRBD1 (6 bases). CDR1 is SNHLY and CDR2 is FYNNEI in the germline V gene. The CDR3 has 15 amino acids. V shed 6 bases and J shed 4 bases, with 13 bases lying between them. The CDR3 region is CASRNQGYGANVLTF. DNA of the CDR3: TGTGCCAGCAGAAACCAGGGGTACGGGGCCAACGTCCTGACTTTC.

This clone was found a few times. The V gene is TRBV6-2 or TRBV6-3, the J gene TRBJ1-2, with 8 bases lining up with TRBD1. This CDR3 is 14 amino acids long. Germline V lookup: CDR1 MNHEY, CDR2 SVGEGT. V dropped 6 bases and J dropped 0; count of bases not matched to a gene: 3. In nucleotides, the CDR3 is TGTGCCAGCAGCCCAGGGGGCTCTAACTATGGCTACACCTTC. It is translated as CASSPGGSNYGYTF.

The J gene is TRBJ1-3, the V gene TRBV28; maybe TRBD1 (5 bases). The germline CDR1 and CDR2 sequences are MDHEN and SYDVKM. This CDR3 is 17 amino acids long. Trimming stripped 4 bases from V and 0 bases from J, with 16 bases between. CDR3 region: CASSSGASTVSGNTIYF. The DNA of the CDR3 is TGTGCCAGCAGTTCTGGGGCCTCGACAGTCTCTGGAAACACCATATATTTT.

This clone was picked up a small number of times. J is TRBJ2-7 and V is TRBV27; 9 bases fit TRBD1. V trimming: 4 bases; J trimming: 0 bases; junction bases outside the gene matches: 4. The germline V gene has CDR1 MNHEY and CDR2 SMNVEV (reference sequence). This CDR3 has 15 amino acids. The CDR3 DNA reads TGTGCCAGCAGTTGGACAGGGGCTACCTCCTACGAGCAGTACTTC. This encodes CASSWTGATSYEQYF.

The table lists this clone with a count of one. The J gene is TRBJ2-3, the V gene TRBV4-1, with a possible D match to TRBD1 (7 bases). The CDR3 has 17 amino acids. The germline gives CDR1 MGHRA, CDR2 YSYEKL. V was clipped by 4 bases and J by 2 bases, with 19 bases between them. The chain's CDR3 is CASSPAGQGGPTDTQYF. Here the CDR3 DNA reads TGCGCCAGCAGCCCCGCGGGGCAGGGGGGCCCCACAGATACGCAGTATTTT.

The chain carries TRBV4-2 and TRBJ2-3; weak D call: TRBD2 (5 bases). Germline CDR1 reads LGHNA; CDR2 reads YNFKEQ. V was pared by 3 bases and J by 6 bases, with 10 bases between. The CDR3 runs 13 residues. CDR3 sequence: CASSHDYHDTQYF. As DNA, the CDR3 is TGTGCCAGCAGCCACGACTACCATGATACGCAGTATTTT.

This chain connects TRBV6-5 to TRBJ2-7; 9 bases are a match to TRBD1. Unmatched junction bases numbered 6, after V lost 8 bases and J lost 1 base. CDR1 is MNHEY and CDR2 is SVGAGI in the germline V gene. The CDR3 length is 14 residues. CDR3 sequence reads: CASLYGTGSYEQYF. The CDR3 coding sequence is TGTGCCAGCCTGTATGGGACAGGGTCCTACGAGCAGTACTTC.

The rearrangement uses TRBV27 and TRBJ2-5; 7 nucleotides match TRBD1. CDR3 length: 13 residues. Germline loops: CDR1 MNHEY, CDR2 SMNVEV (reference sequence). V trimming: 6 bases; J trimming: 5 bases; junction bases outside the gene matches: 6. The CDR3 nucleotides read TGTGCCAGCAGGCGACAGGGTGGGGAGACCCAGTACTTC. Amino acids: CASRRQGGETQYF.

The chain links TRBV5-4 to TRBJ2-2, with D perhaps matching TRBD2 (6 bases). Germline V gene sequence: CDR1 SGHNT, CDR2 YYREEE (reference sequence). Trimming shortened V by 4 bases and J by 1 base, and 14 bases separated the two germline ends. CDR3 length: 16 residues. The CDR3 spells CASSNRDSGNTGELFF. The CDR3 region has the DNA TGTGCCAGCAGCAACCGGGACTCCGGGAACACCGGGGAGCTGTTTTTT.

The CDR3 protein is CASSLGMSDSRSTDTQYF. The CDR3 DNA is TGTGCCAGCAGCTTAGGGATGTCGGACTCCAGAAGCACAGATACGCAGTATTTT. This chain connects TRBV11-2 to TRBJ2-3, with D perhaps matching TRBD2 (5 bases). The germline V and J ends were trimmed by 1 base and 0 bases, with 17 bases remaining between them. This CDR3 comprises 18 residues. Per the germline V gene, CDR1 is SGHAT and CDR2 is FQNNGV.

This chain connects TRBV7-7 to TRBJ2-7; tentatively, D is TRBD2 (5 bases). The germline V gene encodes CDR1 SSHAT and CDR2 FNYEAQ (reference sequence). Trimming cost V 5 bases and J 1 base, with 18 bases left between them. The CDR3 is made up of 16 amino acids. The CDR3, as DNA: TGTGCCAGCAGCCCGGGGTATAGGGATGGTTCCTACGAGCAGTACTTC. Translated, it gives CASSPGYRDGSYEQYF.

The chain combines TRBV5-1 with TRBJ1-3, with D possibly being TRBD1 (6 bases). The V end lost 1 base, the J end lost 1 base, and 9 bases lay between the germline ends. Germline assignment: CDR1 SGHRS and CDR2 YFSETQ. This CDR3 region has 15 residues. CDR3 nucleotide sequence: TGCGCCAGCAGCTTGACTACAGGGTCTGGAAACACCATATATTTT. It encodes CASSLTTGSGNTIYF. Full variable domain (missing parts from reference TRBV5-1 and TRBJ1-3): KAGVTQTPRYLIKTRGQQVTLSCSPISGHRSVSWYQQTPGQGLQFLFEYFSETQRNKGNFPGRFSGRQFSNSRSEMNVSTLELGDSALYLCASSLTTGSGNTIYFGEGSWLTVV.

The chain combines TRBV5-5 with TRBJ1-1; D gene ambiguous. CDR3 length: 13 residues. V lost 2 bases, J lost 0 bases, and 5 bases lay in between. Germline assignment: CDR1 SGHKS and CDR2 YYEKEE (reference sequence). CDR3 nucleotide sequence: TGTGCCAGCAGCTTTGCGTTGAACACTGAAGCTTTCTTT. This encodes CASSFALNTEAFF.